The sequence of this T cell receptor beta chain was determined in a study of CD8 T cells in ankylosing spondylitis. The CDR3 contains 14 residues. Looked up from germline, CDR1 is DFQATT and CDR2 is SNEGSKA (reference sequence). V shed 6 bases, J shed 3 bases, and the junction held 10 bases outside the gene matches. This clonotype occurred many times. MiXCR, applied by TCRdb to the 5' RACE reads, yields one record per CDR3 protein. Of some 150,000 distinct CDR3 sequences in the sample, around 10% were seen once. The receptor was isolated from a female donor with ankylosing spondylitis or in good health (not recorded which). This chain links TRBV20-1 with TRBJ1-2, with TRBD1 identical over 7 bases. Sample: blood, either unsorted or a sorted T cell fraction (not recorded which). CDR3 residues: CSAILGGRDYGYTF. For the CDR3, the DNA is TGCAGTGCCATCCTAGGGGGCAGAGACTATGGCTACACCTTC.